Listed below are T cell receptor beta chains from one sample, sequenced in a study of T cell responses to AZD1222 COVID-19 vaccine. The assay was immunoSEQ multiplex PCR, and TCRdb's table has in-frame clones only and misses some. The table records fewer than 150,000 clones, about 87% of them present only once. Sequenced here: peripheral blood, sampled on day 0 of AZD1222 vaccination. The receptors were sampled from an adult in good health. Each CDR3 is given with its conserved first and last residue. The D gene is left open where the match is weak. Rows may omit the clone size; those that give it use once, few, many or a size class.

v_call	clone_size	d_call	j_call	cdr3_nt	cdr3_aa
TRBV5-1	.	.	TRBJ1-1	TGCGCCAGCAGCTTGGACAGGGACACTGAAGCTTTCTTT	CASSLDRDTEAFF
TRBV2	.	TRBD1	TRBJ1-2	TGTGCCAGCAGAGAGGACAGGGGGAAAGGCTACACCTTC	CASREDRGKGYTF
TRBV15	.	TRBD1	TRBJ1-2	TGTGCCACCAGCAGGGCGGACAGGGTAGGGTATGGCTACACCTTC	CATSRADRVGYGYTF
TRBV5-1	.	.	TRBJ1-2	TGCGCCAGCCGGACGGGGGCCATTGCTAACTATGGCTACACCTTC	CASRTGAIANYGYTF
TRBV28	.	TRBD2	TRBJ2-3	TGTGCCAGCAGTTCGATAGGGACTAGCGGGCTTTTCACAGATACGCAGTATTTT	CASSSIGTSGLFTDTQYF
TRBV27	.	.	TRBJ1-4	TGTGCCAGCAGTCTACGGACACCCTCAACTAATGAAAAACTGTTTTTT	CASSLRTPSTNEKLFF
TRBV30	.	.	TRBJ1-3	TGTGCCGGATACTCTGGAAACACCATATATTTT	CAGYSGNTIYF
TRBV7-3	.	.	TRBJ1-6	TGTGCCAGCAGCCCGGACGGGGGTAATTCACCCCTCCACTTT	CASSPDGGNSPLHF
TRBV7-9	.	.	TRBJ1-1	TGTGCCAGCAGCCCGGACACCGCGAACACTGAAGCTTTCTTT	CASSPDTANTEAFF
TRBV18	.	.	TRBJ2-1	TGTGCCAGCTCACTACCGGGACTCCGGCCGGATGAGCAGTTCTTC	CASSLPGLRPDEQFF
TRBV7-9	.	TRBD2	TRBJ2-3	TGTGCCAGCAGCCTAGCGGGGGGATTCGCAGATACGCAGTATTTT	CASSLAGGFADTQYF
TRBV6-4	.	.	TRBJ1-1	TGTGCCAGCAGTGCGCGTTGGGGGGCGGACACTGAAGCTTTCTTT	CASSARWGADTEAFF
TRBV30	once	.	TRBJ2-7	TGTGCCTGGAGAGCTTCAATCGTCCGCTACGAGCAGTACTTC	CAWRASIVRYEQYF
TRBV1	few	.	TRBJ1-1	TGCACCAGCAGCCTGGTGGAGGGTCGTTCTGAAGCTTTCTTT	CTSSLVEGRSEAFF
TRBV7-9	.	.	TRBJ1-1	TGTGCCAGCAGCTTAGCGCAGGTGGCCACAGGGTTCTTT	CASSLAQVATGFF
TRBV7-2	.	.	TRBJ2-7	TGTGCCAGCAGCTTTTGGGGGGACGCTGCCGAGCAGTACTTC	CASSFWGDAAEQYF
TRBV27	.	.	TRBJ1-2	TGTGCCAGCAGTTTATCGGGGGGACTCACAACCCTTAACTATGGCTACACCTTC	CASSLSGGLTTLNYGYTF
TRBV5-4	.	.	TRBJ1-6	TGTGCCAGCAGCTCAGGAACAGGGTACAATTCACCCCTCCACTTT	CASSSGTGYNSPLHF